Following are 20 T cell receptor beta chains from one sample sequenced in a study of T-cell reconstitution after alpha-beta-depleted transplantation in children. Unique molecular identifiers were incorporated during preparation of the TCRbeta library. TCRdb fed the PCR reads into MiXCR, producing one record per CDR3 protein. This sample has approximately 400,000 distinct CDR3 sequences, with about 11% found just once. The material sequenced was PBMCs from the stem cell graft donor, taken from the stem cell graft. These receptors were taken from a human donor who donated a stem cell graft to a child with acute myeloid leukemia.

The table lists this clonotype with a few counts. The V and J genes are TRBV20-1 and TRBJ2-1; the match to TRBD2 covers 9 bases. Germline CDR1 and CDR2: DFQATT and SNEGSKA (reference sequence). V was clipped by 3 bases and J by 4 bases; unmatched bases: 13. This CDR3 has 17 residues. CDR3 in amino acids: CSARSSASGALYNEQFF. The CDR3 DNA reads TGCAGTGCTAGGAGTTCGGCTAGCGGGGCCCTATACAATGAGCAGTTCTTC.

This clonotype was found a few times. The chain uses TRBV9 and TRBJ2-6; D not resolved. Germline V CDR1 and CDR2: SGDLS, YYNGEE. V lost 0 bases and J 0 bases, leaving 4 bases between the germline ends. This CDR3 comprises 15 residues. CDR3 bases: TGTGCCAGCAGCGTAGGAAACTCTGGGGCCAACGTCCTGACTTTC. Its protein is CASSVGNSGANVLTF.

This chain links TRBV11-1 with TRBJ2-5; tentatively, D is TRBD2 (6 bases). Trimming left V 4 bases short and J 4 bases short, with 10 bases between. CDR3 size: 13 residues. The germline gives CDR1 SGHAT, CDR2 FQDESV (reference sequence). The CDR3 nucleotides read TGTGCCAGCAGCTCTATGGGGGGAGAGACCCAGTACTTC. Translation: CASSSMGGETQYF.

There are many counts of this clonotype. J is TRBJ2-3 and V is TRBV5-6; no clear D. Germline assignment: CDR1 SGHDT and CDR2 YYEEEE. Trimming removed 0 bases from V and 1 base from J, with 12 bases in between. The CDR3 length is 16 residues. DNA for the CDR3: TGTGCCAGCAGCTTGGCCGGCGACGGACGCACAGATACGCAGTATTTT. Translated: CASSLAGDGRTDTQYF.

This clonotype was detected ten times or more. CDR3: CASSQDSDSQVSLHF. In DNA form, the CDR3 reads TGCGCCAGCAGCCAAGATTCGGACAGCCAAGTATCCCTCCACTTT. The chain employs TRBV4-3 and TRBJ1-6, with D perhaps matching TRBD1 (6 bases). Trimming took 0 bases from V and 14 from J, leaving 17 bases between them. Germline assignment: CDR1 LGHNA and CDR2 YSLEER. There are 15 residues in the CDR3.

The genes are TRBV13 and TRBJ2-7; D gene unclear. Trimming pared 5 bases from V and 2 bases from J, leaving 19 bases between. CDR1 and CDR2 from the germline V gene are PRHDT and FYEKMQ (reference sequence). The CDR3 spans 16 residues. CDR3 protein: CASSDGSPRGTYEQYF. The CDR3 coding sequence is TGTGCCAGCAGCGATGGCAGTCCCCGTGGGACCTACGAGCAGTACTTC. Drawing the rest from reference TRBV13 and TRBJ2-7, the complete variable domain is AAGVIQSPRHLIKEKRETATLKCYPIPRHDTVYWYQQGPGQDPQFLISFYEKMQSDKGSIPDRFSAQQFSDYHSELNMSSLELGDSALYFCASSDGSPRGTYEQYFGPGTRLTVT.

This clonotype was detected only a few times. This chain joins TRBV6-1 and TRBJ2-7; 9 nucleotides agree with TRBD2. V dropped 8 bases and J dropped 5; count of bases not matched to a gene: 10. CDR1 and CDR2 from the germline V gene are MNHNS and SASEGT. The CDR3 has 14 amino acids. CDR3 in DNA: TGTGCCAGCCGGACCGGGACTAGCTTCCACGAGCAGTACTTC. Translated: CASRTGTSFHEQYF.

This clonotype was seen only a few times. This chain connects TRBV20-1 to TRBJ2-7; D call uncertain. The CDR3 extends over 12 amino acids. The V end was cut by 4 bases, the J end by 5 bases, with 12 bases between. The V gene's germline CDR1 is DFQATT and CDR2 SNEGSKA (reference sequence). The CDR3: CSATTNLHEQYF. CDR3 nucleotides: TGCAGTGCTACTACTAACCTCCACGAGCAGTACTTC.

Concerning this clonotype itself: A much larger clone sits a single nucleotide away, making a read error possible. This rearrangement joins TRBV7-9 to TRBJ1-1, with 9 bases fitting TRBD1. In germline, CDR1 is SEHNR, CDR2 FQNEAQ (reference sequence). CDR3 size: 14 residues. V was pared by 7 bases and J by 3 bases, with 6 bases of the junction left unmatched. The CDR3 bases are TGTGCCAGCACCCCTGACAGGGGGGACACTGAAGCTTTCTTT. This sequence encodes CASTPDRGDTEAFF.

In its sample, this clonotype was seen a few times. The chain employs TRBV5-1 and TRBJ2-1; D is uncertain. The V and J ends lost 4 bases and 9 bases respectively, with 8 bases between them. This CDR3 contains 11 residues. CDR1 SGHRS and CDR2 YFSETQ come from the germline V gene. The DNA of the CDR3 is TGCGCCAGCAGCCTTTTCGGTGAGCAGTTCTTC. This codes for CASSLFGEQFF.

This clonotype appeared a few times. CDR3 DNA sequence: TGTGCCAGCAGCGTTCCTAGCGGGAGTTCCAATGACAATGAGCAGTTCTTC. Translated: CASSVPSGSSNDNEQFF. The rearrangement links TRBV9 to TRBJ2-1; 10 bases are shared with TRBD2. This CDR3 comprises 17 residues. Germline V gene sequence: CDR1 SGDLS, CDR2 YYNGEE. Trimming at V came to 2 bases and at J to 5 bases, leaving 10 bases not matched to a gene.

The V and J genes are TRBV15 and TRBJ1-1, with unresolved D. Trimming removed 9 bases from V and 1 base from J, with 12 bases in between. This CDR3 contains 13 residues. CDR1 and CDR2 from the germline V gene are LNHNV and YYDKDF (reference sequence). CDR3 protein: CATNEGENTEAFF. The CDR3 nucleotides are TGTGCCACTAACGAGGGTGAGAACACTGAAGCTTTCTTT.

The CDR3 nucleotides read TGTGCCAGCAGTTTCGGGGCGGGTCTGACCAAAAACATTCAGTACTTC. This gives the protein CASSFGAGLTKNIQYF. The V gene is TRBV12-3 or TRBV12-4, the J gene TRBJ2-4; D possibly matches TRBD1 or TRBD2 (5 bases each). The germline V and J ends were trimmed by 3 bases and 2 bases, with 14 bases remaining between them. The CDR3 runs to 16 residues.

This clonotype was seen many times. The chain carries TRBV5-5 and TRBJ1-1, with 7 positions matching TRBD1. CDR1 and CDR2 from the germline V gene are SGHKS and YYEKEE (reference sequence). After removal of 4 bases from V and 2 bases from J, the junction contained 8 bases not matched to a gene. The CDR3 has 15 residues. CDR3 in DNA: TGTGCCAGCAGCAAACAGGGGTCGTTTAACACTGAAGCTTTCTTT. This translates into CASSKQGSFNTEAFF.

V and J are TRBV12-3 or TRBV12-4 and TRBJ2-1; the D gene is possibly TRBD2 (5 bases). Between the trimmed V and J ends, which lost 6 bases and 0 bases, there was a span of 9 bases. This CDR3 is 14 amino acids long. CDR3 residues: CASSFTSSYNEQFF. The CDR3 nucleotides read TGTGCCAGCAGCTTTACTAGCTCCTACAATGAGCAGTTCTTC.

This clonotype has only a few counts. This sequence joins TRBV6-5 and TRBJ2-3; TRBD2 matches 7 bases. Germline values: CDR1 MNHEY, CDR2 SVGAGI. The CDR3 loop spans 17 amino acids. V gave up 1 base and J gave up 6 bases; unmatched junction bases: 13. The CDR3 is CASSYYAPGRVSDTQYF. The CDR3 nucleotides read TGTGCCAGCAGTTACTATGCCCCGGGGAGGGTTTCGGATACGCAGTATTTT.

This clonotype has just a few counts. This chain uses TRBV29-1 with TRBJ2-4, with 10 bases lining up with TRBD2. Germline CDR1 is SQVTM and CDR2 is ANQGSEA. Losses at the gene ends were 6 bases for V and 6 bases for J; bases not matched to a gene: 8. The CDR3 length is 14 residues. CDR3 region: CSVPLAGFGNIQYF. The CDR3, as DNA: TGCAGCGTGCCACTAGCGGGGTTCGGAAACATTCAGTACTTC.

In this sample, this clonotype turned up many times. The chain has TRBV5-1 and TRBJ1-2, with D possibly TRBD1 on 5 matching bases. The ends were cut back, 3 bases at V and 7 bases at J, with 19 bases in the middle. The germline gives CDR1 SGHRS, CDR2 YFSETQ. The CDR3 runs to 15 residues. The CDR3 is CASSSPGTGIFGYTF. CDR3 DNA: TGCGCCAGCAGCTCACCCGGGACGGGAATATTTGGCTACACCTTC.

This clonotype showed up just a few times. This rearrangement joins TRBV7-3 to TRBJ2-1; 8 positions agree with TRBD1. CDR3 length equals 16 residues. With 5 bases clipped from V and 7 bases from J, the junction kept 13 bases outside the gene matches. Germline lookup yields CDR1 SGHTA and CDR2 FQGTGA. The CDR3 loop is CASSKSGTGGRNEQFF. CDR3 in DNA: TGTGCCAGCAGCAAATCCGGGACAGGAGGCAGGAATGAGCAGTTCTTC. The entire variable domain, with the rest obtained from reference TRBV7-3 and TRBJ2-1, is as follows: GAGVSQTPSNKVTEKGKYVELRCDPISGHTALYWYRQSLGQGPEFLIYFQGTGAADDSGLPNDRFFAVRPEGSVSTLKIQRTERGDSAVYLCASSKSGTGGRNEQFFGPGTRLTVL.

This clonotype was counted many times. An end of the junction differs from the germline gene, which may be a read error. The chain has TRBV7-2 and TRBJ2-5; D is possibly TRBD1 or TRBD2 (6 bases each). Germline V CDR1 and CDR2: SGHTA, FQGNSA. This CDR3 has 13 residues. The CDR3 protein is CASRLGGWETQYF. CDR3 in DNA: TGTGCCAGCAGATTAGGGGGGTGGGAGACCCAGTACTTC. The variable domain in full, completed from reference TRBV7-2 and TRBJ2-5, reads GAGVSQSPSNKVTEKGKDVELRCDPISGHTALYWYRQSLGQGLEFLIYFQGNSAPDKSGLPSDRFSAERTGGSVSTLTIQRTQQEDSAVYLCASRLGGWETQYFGPGTRLLVL.